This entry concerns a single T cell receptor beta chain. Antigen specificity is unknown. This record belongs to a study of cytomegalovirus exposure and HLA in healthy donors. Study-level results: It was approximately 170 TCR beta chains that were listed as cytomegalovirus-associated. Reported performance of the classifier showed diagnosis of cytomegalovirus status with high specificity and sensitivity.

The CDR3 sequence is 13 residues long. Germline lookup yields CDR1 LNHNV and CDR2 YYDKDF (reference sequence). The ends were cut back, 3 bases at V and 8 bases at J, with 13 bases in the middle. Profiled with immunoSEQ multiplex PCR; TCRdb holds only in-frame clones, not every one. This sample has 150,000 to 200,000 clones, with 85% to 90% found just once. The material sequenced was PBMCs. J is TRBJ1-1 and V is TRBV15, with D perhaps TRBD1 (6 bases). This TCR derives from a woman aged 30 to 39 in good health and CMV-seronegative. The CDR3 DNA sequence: TGTGCCACCAGCAGTGGGAGGGGGGGCGAAGCTTTCTTT. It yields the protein CATSSGRGGEAFF.